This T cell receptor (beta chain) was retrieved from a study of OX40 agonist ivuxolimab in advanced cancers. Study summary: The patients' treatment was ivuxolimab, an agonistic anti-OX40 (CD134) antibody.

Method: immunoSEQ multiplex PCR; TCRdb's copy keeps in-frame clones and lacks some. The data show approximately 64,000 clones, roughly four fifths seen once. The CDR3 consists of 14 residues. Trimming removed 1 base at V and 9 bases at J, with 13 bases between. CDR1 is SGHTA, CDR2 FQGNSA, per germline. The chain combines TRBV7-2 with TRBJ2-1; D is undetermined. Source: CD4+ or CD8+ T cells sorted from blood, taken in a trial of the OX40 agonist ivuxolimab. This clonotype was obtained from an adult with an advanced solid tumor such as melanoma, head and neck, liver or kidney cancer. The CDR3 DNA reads TGTGCCAGCAGCTTAGGCGGAGCCTGGGTTGAGCAGTTCTTC. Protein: CASSLGGAWVEQFF.